One T cell receptor beta chain is described in this entry. No antigen is known for it. For every donor, a draw yielded 7.5 to 10 milliliters of peripheral blood. Total RNA, at least 5 micrograms per sample, was extracted from PBMCs. CDR1 and CDR2 (germline): SGHRS, YFSETQ. The CDR3 contains 16 residues. V lost 2 bases, J lost 4 bases, and 10 bases stayed unmatched. These data originate in a study of blood T cells in healthy people across ages. Study-wide points: Using unsorted PBMCs precluded a conclusive naive versus antigen-experienced comparison. It was not known whether donors were CMV positive (a possible confounder of expanded clonotype changes).

A second PCR of about 7 to 11 cycles used a sample-barcoded 5' primer and a J-beta primer mix. TCRdb analysed the 5' RACE reads with MiXCR anew, one entry per CDR3 protein. Of some 1.8 million distinct CDR3 sequences listed, around 42% are singletons. This chain uses TRBV5-1 with TRBJ2-3; 7 bases agree with TRBD1. This sequence was found in a human donor in good health. Specimen: blood. The CDR3 sequence is CASSLQGSRWADTQYF. The CDR3, as DNA: TGCGCCAGCAGCTTACAGGGGTCCCGGTGGGCAGATACGCAGTATTTT.